Each of the 2 T cell receptor beta chains below was sequenced from the same sample in a study of blood T cell repertoires in COVID-19. Profiling relied on immunoSEQ multiplex PCR, and the TCRdb table lists in-frame clones only, not all of them. This sample has 200,000 to 300,000 clones, with about 90% found just once. The source material was PBMCs or T cells enriched from blood (not recorded which). These TCRs come from a woman between 40 and 55 years old who had been exposed to COVID-19.

The count of this clone is one. CDR3 nucleotide sequence: TGTGCCAGTAGTATAGAAGGCAGGGGCGTAGGTCGCTATGGCTACACCTTC. Translating gives CASSIEGRGVGRYGYTF. The chain links TRBV19 to TRBJ1-2; weak D call: TRBD1 (6 bases). Trimming shortened V by 0 bases and J by 4 bases, and 18 bases separated the two germline ends. The CDR3 runs 17 residues. CDR1 is LNHDA, CDR2 SQIVND, per germline (reference sequence).

The chain has TRBV6-1 and TRBJ1-2; D call uncertain. V was cut by 3 bases and J by 3 bases, with 11 bases left in between. The V gene's germline CDR1 is MNHNS and CDR2 SASEGT. The CDR3 is 14 amino acids. DNA for the CDR3: TGTGCCAGCAGTGATCGGGGAAAGGACTATGGCTACACCTTC. The encoded protein is CASSDRGKDYGYTF.